The TCR beta chain described here comes from a study of beta chain features in type 1 diabetes (dated by TCRdb to the late 2010s). As for the study more broadly: Mean age, gender distribution, total cell number and subset yield were not different between patients and healthy donors. A total of some 100,000,000 sorted cells were examined across all samples, and the number of cells per subset was strongly correlated with RNA yield. In the study, TCRB repertoires of sorted circulating CD4+ T cell subsets from recently diagnosed type 1 diabetes patients were compared with those of matched healthy donors. Whereas all 28 donors provided naive and central memory subsets, regulatory and stem cell-like memory subsets were isolated from just 8 patients and roughly eight healthy donors.

Taken from cysteine to phenylalanine, the CDR3 has 17 residues. This entry keeps only the CDR3 DNA: 51 bases, framed from base 1. After removal of 5 bases from V and 6 bases from J, the junction retains 12 bases not matched to a gene. Per the germline V gene, SGHTA is the CDR1 and FQGNSA is the CDR2. The entire isolated RNA was reverse transcribed using the High Capacity cDNA Reverse Transcription Kit, and thus expressed TCRB transcripts were sequenced. Deep immunoSEQ sequencing was performed on naive, central memory and regulatory T cell samples, with an average of about 3.6 million total reads per sample. After sorted cells were lysed in RLT buffer, RNA was extracted with DNase-treated RNeasy Micro or Mini kits, with the choice depending on cell number. To prevent cross-contamination, every cell subset was processed on its own, while patient and healthy donor samples were processed together. The immunoSEQ multiplex PCR was used to amplify TCRB sequences from cDNA, yielding 87-bp fragments that span the CDR3 region. The amplicons were sequenced using the Illumina HiSeq platform. Per the original workflow: PCR bias was computationally corrected using synthetic template baselines, reads within Hamming distance 2 were collapsed, and singletons that could not be merged were discarded. Reads were aligned against IMGT so that V, D and J genes, CDR3 length and insertions or deletions at six rearrangement sites could be assigned. Within each subset, clonotype counts were normalized to the number of sorted cells before true diversity and Gini coefficients were calculated with the tcR R package. The overlap coefficient, calculated on TCRB nucleotide sequences, was used to measure repertoire sharing. As a proxy for the pre-selection repertoire, out-of-frame TCRB sequences from naive cells were analyzed. What TCRdb holds here is the immuneACCESS table cut down to in-frame rearrangements. Part of the clones is not present; checked against another copy, under half of the missing clones reflect an unresolved V gene, and the others are unexplained. V, J and clone size are taken as reported in that table, and D and trimming were inferred from the DNA itself. This sample has 400,000 to 500,000 clones in its table, and about 15% of those were observed once. The top ten clonotypes cover less than 0.04% of the sample.

Note on this clone: What this receptor recognizes is not known. No much larger clone is present one base from it, and per-base qualities are unavailable.

From each donor, a single peripheral blood sample of about 100 mL on average was drawn into heparinised tubes. A BD FACSAria II was used to sort naive, central memory, regulatory and stem cell-like memory CD4+ T cells with a panel that included CD45RO, CCR7, CD25, CD127, CD95 and CD27. Purity was above 95% for every sorted population. PBMCs were isolated right away by Lymphoprep density gradient centrifugation and were stained directly, without culture. To minimize batch effects, samples were stained and sorted in pairs, one healthy donor with one patient per experiment. What the study reported, not specific to this receptor: Type 1 diabetes patients showed a moderate but significant shortening of TCRB CDR3 length in all four CD4+ subsets. Because small numbers of individuals were included in the HLA sub-analyses, any influence of HLA type on TCRB rearrangement was left unresolved. Patients with type 1 diabetes made fewer insertions and deleted more nucleotides at VDJ recombination sites, implying thymic rearrangement abnormalities. The naive, central memory and regulatory TCRB repertoires appeared to resemble one another more closely among patients than among healthy donors. Shorter templates might be favored by PCR, yet because patient and control samples were amplified and corrected together, any such skew would affect both groups equally. Because cDNA was sequenced instead of genomic DNA, activated cells with high expression could be over-represented, although the groups did not differ in activation or CD3 levels.

The clonotype was recovered from a young man in good health. The specimen was naive CD4+ T cells from blood. This sample's cell subset or site label indicates: true naive CD4+ T cells. The sequence joins TRBV7-2 to TRBJ2-2, with TRBD1 matching 10 junction bases. CDR3 region: CASSASYPGQGSGELFF. The DNA sequence follows: TGTGCCAGCAGCGCCTCCTACCCGGGACAGGGGTCCGGGGAGCTGTTTTTT.